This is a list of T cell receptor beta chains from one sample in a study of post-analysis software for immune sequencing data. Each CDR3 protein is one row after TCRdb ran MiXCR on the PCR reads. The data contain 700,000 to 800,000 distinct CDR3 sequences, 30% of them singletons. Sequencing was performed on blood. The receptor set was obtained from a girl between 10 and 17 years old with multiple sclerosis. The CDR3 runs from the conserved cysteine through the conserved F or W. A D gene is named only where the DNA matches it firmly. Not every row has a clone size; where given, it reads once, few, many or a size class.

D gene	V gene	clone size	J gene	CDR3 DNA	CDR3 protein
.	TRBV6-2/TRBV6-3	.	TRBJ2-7	TGTGCCAGCAGTCCCCGGACTCGTACCTACGAGCAGTACTTC	CASSPRTRTYEQYF
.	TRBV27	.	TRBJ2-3	TGTGCCGGCAGGCAGACTAGGTCTCTCACAGATACGCAGTATTTT	CAGRQTRSLTDTQYF
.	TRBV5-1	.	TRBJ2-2	TGCGCCAGCAGCTCCAGGAGACAGCCGAACACCGGGGAGCTGTTTTTT	CASSSRRQPNTGELFF
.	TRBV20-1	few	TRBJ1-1	TGCAGTGCTATAATACACAGGGCGAACACTGAAGCTTTCTTT	CSAIIHRANTEAFF
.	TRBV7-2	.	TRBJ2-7	TGTGCCAGCAGCTTAGGCTTTGGAGGACGGATAACCTACGAGCAGTACTTC	CASSLGFGGRITYEQYF
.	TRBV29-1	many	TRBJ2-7	TGCAGCGTTCAGGGGCTGGGCTACGAGCAGTACTTC	CSVQGLGYEQYF
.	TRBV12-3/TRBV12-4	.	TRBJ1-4	TGTGCCAGCATGGTATCGACTAATGAAAAACGGTTTTTT	CASMVSTNEKRFF
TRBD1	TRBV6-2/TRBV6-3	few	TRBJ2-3	TGTGCCAGCAGCTACAGCGCAAGGGGGCCAATCGGAGATACGCAGTATTTT	CASSYSARGPIGDTQYF
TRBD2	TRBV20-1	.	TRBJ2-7	TGCAGTGCTAGCCCTCCTAGCGGGAACAACGAGCAGTACTTC	CSASPPSGNNEQYF
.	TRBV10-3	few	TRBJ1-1	TGTGCCATCAGTGAACAGGAAGAAGCTTTCTTT	CAISEQEEAFF
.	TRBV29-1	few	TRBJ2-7	TGCAGCGTAGGCCCCTCAGGGGCGGACGAGCAGTACTTC	CSVGPSGADEQYF
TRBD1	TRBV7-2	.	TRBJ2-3	TGTGCCAGCAGCTCCCGGACAGGGTTCGGGACAGATACGCAGTATTTT	CASSSRTGFGTDTQYF
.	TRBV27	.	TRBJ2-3	TGTGCCAGCAGGCGCTCTTCGCTCGCTGATACGCAGTATTTT	CASRRSSLADTQYF
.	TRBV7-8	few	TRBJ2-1	TGTGCCACCGAGCATTTGACGGGAGTAGAGCAGTTCTTC	CATEHLTGVEQFF
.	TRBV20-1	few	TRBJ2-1	TGCTCCGTCCCGGGGACTCCGTACAATGAGCAGTTCTTC	CSVPGTPYNEQFF
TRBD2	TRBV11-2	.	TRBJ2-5	TGTGCCAGCAGCTTGTCGGGGGGGACCCTTGAGACCCAGTACTTC	CASSLSGGTLETQYF
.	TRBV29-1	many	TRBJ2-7	TGCAGCGTAGGGACGGGGTTTCTCGAGCAGTACTTC	CSVGTGFLEQYF
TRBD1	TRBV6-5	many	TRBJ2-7	TGTGCCAGCAGTTACTTCGGGACAGCCTCCTACGAGCAGTACTTC	CASSYFGTASYEQYF
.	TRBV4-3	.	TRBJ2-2	TGCGCCAGCAGCCGGCACGGGGTATCCTCGAACACCGGGGAGCTGTTTTTT	CASSRHGVSSNTGELFF
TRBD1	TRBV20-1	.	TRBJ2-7	TGCAGTGCTGCGATGCCGGGACAGGGGATGGCGGGAGGTCAACAAGGGCAGTACTTC	CSAAMPGQGMAGGQQGQYF
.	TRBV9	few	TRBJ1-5	TGTGCCAGCAGCGTGGGCAATCAGCCCCAGCATTTT	CASSVGNQPQHF
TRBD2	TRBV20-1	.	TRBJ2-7	TGCAGTGCTAGTCTGCTAGCGGGAGCAGGCGAGCAGTACTTC	CSASLLAGAGEQYF
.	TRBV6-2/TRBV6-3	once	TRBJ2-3	TGTGCCAGCAGTTACTCGGGGACGGAATTCACAGATACGCAGTATTTT	CASSYSGTEFTDTQYF
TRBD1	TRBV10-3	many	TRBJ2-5	TGTGCCATCAGATCAGGGGGCCCAAACCAAGAGACCCAGTACTTC	CAIRSGGPNQETQYF
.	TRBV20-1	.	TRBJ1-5	TGCAGTGCTGTCGGGCCCTCCCAGGGCAATCAGCCCCAGCATTTT	CSAVGPSQGNQPQHF
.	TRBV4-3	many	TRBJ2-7	TGCGCCAGCAGCCAAGATCGGGCCAGGGGATCCTACGAGCAGTACTTC	CASSQDRARGSYEQYF
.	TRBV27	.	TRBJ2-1	TGTGCCAGCGGAGCCCCCAACCTTGAGCAGTTCTTC	CASGAPNLEQFF
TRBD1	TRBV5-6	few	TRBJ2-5	TGTGCCAGCAGCTTGGAACAGGGTTGGGGACAGATACAAGAGACCCAGTACTTC	CASSLEQGWGQIQETQYF
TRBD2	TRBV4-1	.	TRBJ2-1	TGCGCCAGCAGCCTACTAGCGGGGGCAAACAATGAGCAGTTCTTC	CASSLLAGANNEQFF
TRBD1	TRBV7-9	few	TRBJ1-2	TGTGCCAGCAGCGATACGGACAGGGGACCTAACTATGGCTACACCTTC	CASSDTDRGPNYGYTF
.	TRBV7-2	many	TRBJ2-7	TGTGCCAGCAGTCCCGTTTCCTACGAGCAGTACTTC	CASSPVSYEQYF
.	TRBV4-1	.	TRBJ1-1	TGCGCCAGCAGCCAAGATCGACAACTGAACACTGAAGCTTTCTTT	CASSQDRQLNTEAFF
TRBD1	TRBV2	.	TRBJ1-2	TGTGCCAGCAGTGAGGGCTCAGGGGGCCCTAACTATGGCTACACCTTC	CASSEGSGGPNYGYTF
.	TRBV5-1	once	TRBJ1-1	TGCGCCAGCAGCTTTGGCACCTTAGGGGAAGCTTTCTTT	CASSFGTLGEAFF
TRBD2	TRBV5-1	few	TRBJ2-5	TGCGCCAGCAGCTTGGCCCTGACTAGCGGGGCAGAGACCCAGTACTTC	CASSLALTSGAETQYF
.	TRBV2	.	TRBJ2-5	TGTGCCAGCACCAAAAGGAGGCGGGCTCAACAAGAGACCCAGTACTTC	CASTKRRRAQQETQYF
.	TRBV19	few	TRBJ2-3	TGTGCCTCCAAACCGATCGACACGGACACAGATACGCAGTATTTT	CASKPIDTDTDTQYF
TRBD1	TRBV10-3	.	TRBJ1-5	TGTGCCACAACGAGGGACAGGGAAAGCAATCAGCCCCAGCATTTT	CATTRDRESNQPQHF
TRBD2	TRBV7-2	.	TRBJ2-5	TGTGCCAGCAGCTGGGGACTAGGGAAGACCCAGTACTTC	CASSWGLGKTQYF
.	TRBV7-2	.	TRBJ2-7	TGTGCCAGCAGCTATATGGGGCCCAGCTCCTACGAGCAGTACTTC	CASSYMGPSSYEQYF
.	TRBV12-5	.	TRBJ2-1	TGTGCTAGTGGTACAGGACAGCCGTTCTACAATGAGCAGTTCTTC	CASGTGQPFYNEQFF
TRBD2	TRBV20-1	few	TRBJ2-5	TGCAGTGCTAGGGGCGGGAGGAGGGAGACCCAGTACTTC	CSARGGRRETQYF
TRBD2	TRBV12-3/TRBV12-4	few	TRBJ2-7	TGTGCCAGCAGCCACCCTAGCGGGAGCGTATACGAGCAGTACTTC	CASSHPSGSVYEQYF
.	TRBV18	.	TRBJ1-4	TGTGCCAGCTCACCGGAGTTAGATGAAAAACTGTTTTTT	CASSPELDEKLFF
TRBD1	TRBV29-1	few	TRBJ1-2	TGCAGCGTTGCGGACAGGGGCAACTATGGCTACACCTTC	CSVADRGNYGYTF
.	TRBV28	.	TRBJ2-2	TGTGCCAGCTCACAGGGATGGACCGGGGAGCTGTTTTTT	CASSQGWTGELFF
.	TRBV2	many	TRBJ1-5	TGTGCCAGCAATAAAGAGGGCCGCCATCAGCCCCAGCATTTT	CASNKEGRHQPQHF
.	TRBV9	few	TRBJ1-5	TGTGCCAGCAGCGTAGATCTCAGGGACAATCAGCCCCAGCATTTT	CASSVDLRDNQPQHF
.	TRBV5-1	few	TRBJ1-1	TGCGCCAGCAGCTCCGGATTGGGGAGCACTGAAGCTTTCTTT	CASSSGLGSTEAFF
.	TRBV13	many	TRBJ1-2	TGTGCCAGCAGCCCGCGGGCCGGCTATGGCTACACCTTC	CASSPRAGYGYTF
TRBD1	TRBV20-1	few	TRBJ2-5	TGCAGTGCTAGGGGGGACAGGGGGGTATCAGAGACCCAGTACTTC	CSARGDRGVSETQYF
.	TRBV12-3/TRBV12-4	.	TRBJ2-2	TGTGCCAGCAGTTTTCTCGGCGTAGGCACCGGGGAGCTGTTTTTT	CASSFLGVGTGELFF
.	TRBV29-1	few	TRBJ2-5	TGCAGCGTTGAAGAGCTAGTTAAAGCAGGGACCCAGTACTTC	CSVEELVKAGTQYF
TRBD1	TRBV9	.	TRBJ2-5	TGTGCCAGCAGCGGACGCGCAGGGGGATCCCAAGAGACCCAGTACTTC	CASSGRAGGSQETQYF
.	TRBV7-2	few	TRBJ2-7	TGTGCCAGCAGCTCAAGACCCGAAAGGGCCTACGAGCAGTACTTC	CASSSRPERAYEQYF